This T cell receptor (beta chain) appears in the sequencing data of a study of blood T cell repertoires in COVID-19. Whole-study context: Acute-phase and convalescent COVID-19 samples originated in the United States, Italy and Spain. T cells, B-cell-depleted T cells, or PBMCs supplied cDNA or gDNA.

Clones were sequenced by immunoSEQ multiplex PCR, and TCRdb holds only the in-frame ones, with some missing. This sample has about 100,000 clones, with around 88% found just once. CDR3 length: 16 amino acids. Germline assignment: CDR1 SGHRS and CDR2 YFSETQ. J lost 5 bases, V lost 0 bases, and 7 bases had no gene match. The chain employs TRBV5-1 and TRBJ2-3, with 9 nucleotides matching TRBD2. The source material was peripheral blood. The source is a human donor in a cohort sampled during active COVID-19. This CDR3 reads CASSLAVAGVVDTQYF. CDR3 sequence (DNA): TGCGCCAGCAGCTTGGCCGTAGCGGGAGTGGTAGATACGCAGTATTTT.